What follows are 5 T cell receptor beta chains derived from one specimen sequenced in a study of cytomegalovirus exposure and HLA in healthy donors. The assay was immunoSEQ multiplex PCR, and TCRdb's table has in-frame clones only and misses some. Of approximately 150,000 clones listed, approximately 89% were seen once; the top ten hold 2% to 3%. The sequencing input was PBMCs. The source of these receptors is a young man in good health and CMV-seropositive.

In this sample, this clone turned up a few times. The chain couples TRBV19 to TRBJ1-2; 11 nucleotides match TRBD1. V was pared by 5 bases and J by 5 bases, with 4 bases of the junction left unmatched. The CDR3 spans 14 residues. CDR1 LNHDA and CDR2 SQIVND come from the germline V gene (reference sequence). DNA of the CDR3: TGTGCCAGTAGTGTGGACAGGGGGCGTTATGGCTACACCTTC. This encodes CASSVDRGRYGYTF. The whole variable domain, filled in from reference TRBV19 and TRBJ1-2, reads DGGITQSPKYLFRKEGQNVTLSCEQNLNHDAMYWYRQDPGQGLRLIYYSQIVNDFQKGDIAEGYSVSREKKESFPLTVTSAQKNPTAFYLCASSVDRGRYGYTFGSGTRLTVV.

This sequence joins TRBV5-1 and TRBJ2-2; 11 bases match TRBD2. Per germline, CDR1 SGHRS and CDR2 YFSETQ. Trimming at V came to 5 bases and at J to 2 bases, leaving 5 bases not matched to a gene. The CDR3 runs 16 residues. The CDR3 sequence is CASSLTSGGNTGELFF. CDR3 DNA: TGCGCCAGCAGTCTTACTAGCGGGGGAAACACCGGGGAGCTGTTTTTT.

The chain couples TRBV28 to TRBJ2-3; D unresolved. The CDR3 totals 12 residues. Germline CDR1 is MDHEN and CDR2 is SYDVKM. Trimming took off 4 bases at V and 2 bases at J, with 4 bases between the two ends. The CDR3 spells CASSSYTDTQYF. The CDR3 DNA follows: TGTGCCAGCAGTTCCTACACAGATACGCAGTATTTT.

The V and J genes are TRBV5-1 and TRBJ1-4; D gene ambiguous. V was trimmed by 2 bases and J by 0 bases, leaving 17 bases between them. The CDR3 spans 18 residues. Germline values: CDR1 SGHRS, CDR2 YFSETQ. Here the CDR3 DNA reads TGCGCCAGCAGCTTAATCTTTATTGGGCAGGCAACTAATGAAAAACTGTTTTTT. Residues: CASSLIFIGQATNEKLFF.

This chain connects TRBV20-1 to TRBJ2-7; the D gene is possibly TRBD2 (6 bases). CDR3 length: 11 residues. Between the trimmed V and J ends, which lost 3 bases and 8 bases, there was a span of 11 bases. Germline V lookup: CDR1 DFQATT, CDR2 SNEGSKA (reference sequence). The CDR3, as DNA: TGCAGTGCTAGTACGCGGGGCAAGCAGTACTTC. Protein: CSASTRGKQYF.